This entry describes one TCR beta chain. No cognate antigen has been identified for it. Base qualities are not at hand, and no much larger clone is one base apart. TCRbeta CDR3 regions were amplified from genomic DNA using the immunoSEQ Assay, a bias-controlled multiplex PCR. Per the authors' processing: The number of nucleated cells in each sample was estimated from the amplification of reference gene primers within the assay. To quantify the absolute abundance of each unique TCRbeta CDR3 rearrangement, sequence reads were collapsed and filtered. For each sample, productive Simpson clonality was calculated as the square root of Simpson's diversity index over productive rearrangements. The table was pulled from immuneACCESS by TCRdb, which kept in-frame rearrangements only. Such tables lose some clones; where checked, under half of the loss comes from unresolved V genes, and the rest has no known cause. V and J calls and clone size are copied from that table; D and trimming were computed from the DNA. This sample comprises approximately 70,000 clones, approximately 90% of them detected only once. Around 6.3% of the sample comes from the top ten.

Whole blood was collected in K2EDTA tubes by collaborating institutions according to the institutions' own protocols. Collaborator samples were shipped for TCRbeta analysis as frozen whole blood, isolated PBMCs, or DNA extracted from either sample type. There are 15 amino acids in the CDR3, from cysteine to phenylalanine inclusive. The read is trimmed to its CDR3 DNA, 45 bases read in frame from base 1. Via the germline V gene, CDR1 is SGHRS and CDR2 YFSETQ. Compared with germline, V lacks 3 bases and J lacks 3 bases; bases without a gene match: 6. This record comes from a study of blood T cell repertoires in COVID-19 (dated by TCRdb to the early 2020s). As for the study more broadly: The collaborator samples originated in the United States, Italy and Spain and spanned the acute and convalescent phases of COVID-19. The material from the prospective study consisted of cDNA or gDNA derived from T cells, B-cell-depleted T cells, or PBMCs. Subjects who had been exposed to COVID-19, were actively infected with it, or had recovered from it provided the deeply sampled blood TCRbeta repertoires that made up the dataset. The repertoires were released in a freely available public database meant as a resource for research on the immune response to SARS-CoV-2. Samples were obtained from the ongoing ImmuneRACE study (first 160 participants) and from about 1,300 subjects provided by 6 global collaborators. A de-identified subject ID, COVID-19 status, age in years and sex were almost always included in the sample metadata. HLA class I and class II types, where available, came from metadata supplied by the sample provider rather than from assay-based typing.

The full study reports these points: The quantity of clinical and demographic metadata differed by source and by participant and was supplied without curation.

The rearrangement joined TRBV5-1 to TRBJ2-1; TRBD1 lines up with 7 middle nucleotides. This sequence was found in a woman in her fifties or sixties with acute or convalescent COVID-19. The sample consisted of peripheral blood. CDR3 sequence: CASSSGTDHYNEQFF. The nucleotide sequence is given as TGCGCCAGCAGCTCCGGGACAGACCACTACAATGAGCAGTTCTTC.